This entry lists 25 T cell receptor beta chains sequenced from one sample in a study of neurological immune-mediated disorders. As for time point: technical triplicate 3. Each CDR3 protein gets one entry after TCRdb re-called the 5' RACE reads with MiXCR. This table has about 44,000 distinct CDR3 sequences, 20% to 25% appearing once. Sequencing was carried out using PBMCs. These receptors came from a man in his sixties with HTLV-1-associated myelopathy (HAM/TSP).

This clonotype appeared many times. The junction departs from germline at one end; a sequencing error may be responsible. CDR3 sequence reads: CASSLRVQGPDPHF. CDR3 DNA sequence: TGTGCCAGCAGCTTGAGGGTACAGGGGCCGGATCCCCACTTC. The chain uses TRBV5-6 and TRBJ1-2; 7 positions match TRBD1. The CDR3 totals 14 residues. Germline lookup yields CDR1 SGHDT and CDR2 YYEEEE.

As DNA, the CDR3 is TGTTCGACAGGGGGCTATGGCTACACCTTC. Protein: CSTGGYGYTF. The chain employs TRBV28 and TRBJ1-2, with 9 bases fitting TRBD1. The germline V gene encodes CDR1 MDHEN and CDR2 SYDVKM. The CDR3 is made up of 10 amino acids.

This clonotype was found many times. The chain combines TRBV14 with TRBJ2-3, with TRBD1 identical over 7 bases. The CDR3 consists of 15 residues. The trim removed 4 bases at V and 2 bases at J, leaving 6 bases unmatched. Germline V gene lookup returns CDR1 SGHDN and CDR2 FVKESK. The CDR3 region is CASSPRQGPTDTQYF. In nucleotides, the CDR3 is TGTGCCAGCAGCCCCCGACAGGGACCCACAGATACGCAGTATTTT.

The chain combines TRBV6-2 or TRBV6-3 with TRBJ2-7; maybe TRBD2 (6 bases). The germline V gene encodes CDR1 MNHEY and CDR2 SVGEGT. The V and J ends lost 5 bases and 5 bases respectively, with 16 bases between them. CDR3 length: 14 residues. The CDR3 bases are TGTGCCAGCAGTGTACTATTGGGAGGCGACGAGCAGTACTTC. It translates to CASSVLLGGDEQYF.

This clonotype was picked up many times. The genes are TRBV27 and TRBJ2-1; no reliable D call. This CDR3 comprises 16 residues. Germline V gene data show CDR1 as MNHEY and CDR2 as SMNVEV (reference sequence). The V gene lost 0 bases and the J gene lost 0 bases, with 9 bases spanning the gap. CDR3 in amino acids: CASSLSYKISYNEQFF. Written as DNA, the CDR3 is TGTGCCAGCAGTTTATCGTACAAGATCTCCTACAATGAGCAGTTCTTC.

Within the sample, this clonotype is medium-sized. This chain links TRBV4-1 with TRBJ2-3, with 14 bases matching TRBD2. Germline V gives CDR1 MGHRA, CDR2 YSYEKL. There are 17 residues in the CDR3. With V trimmed by 4 bases and J by 1 base, 4 bases remained unmatched. Here the CDR3 reads CASSLTSGRAGTDTQYF. In DNA, the CDR3 is TGCGCCAGCAGCCTGACTAGCGGGAGGGCCGGCACAGATACGCAGTATTTT.

The V gene is TRBV3-1, the J gene TRBJ2-7; tentatively, D is TRBD2 (6 bases). The V end lost 4 bases, the J end lost 4 bases, and 20 bases lay between the germline ends. Germline V CDR1 and CDR2: LGHDT, YNNKEL (reference sequence). This CDR3 is built from 16 residues. In DNA, the CDR3 is TGTGCCAGCAGCCCTTTATTGGAGGGAGGTACTTACGAGCAGTACTTC. Translated: CASSPLLEGGTYEQYF.

With regard to this clonotype: This could be a read error, since a much larger clone is one nucleotide away. The gene calls are TRBV29-1 and TRBJ2-7; the D is unclear. CDR1 is SQVTM and CDR2 is ANQGSEA in the germline V gene. The CDR3 length is 11 residues. In DNA form, the CDR3 reads TGCGGCATCGGGTCCTCCTACGAGCAGTACTTC. Its protein product is CGIGSSYEQYF.

This clonotype appeared many times. The V gene is TRBV12-3 or TRBV12-4, the J gene TRBJ2-1; D assignment may be TRBD1 or TRBD2 (5 bases each). Trimming pared 6 bases from V and 10 bases from J, leaving 16 bases between. This CDR3 region has 13 residues. The CDR3 bases are TGTGCCAGCAGCCCCCTGGGGGAGCCGGAGCAGTTCTTC. Its protein product is CASSPLGEPEQFF.

This clonotype was detected ten times or more. The chain links TRBV2 to TRBJ1-1; TRBD1 might be the D (6 bases). This CDR3 contains 14 residues. Germline assignment: CDR1 SNHLY and CDR2 FYNNEI. V was shortened by 7 bases and J by 3 bases, with 15 bases between the two germline ends. CDR3 nucleotides: TGTGCCAGCATTGGACAGCCGGTGGACACTGAAGCTTTCTTT. Protein product: CASIGQPVDTEAFF.

This clonotype came up many times. The chain employs TRBV3-1 and TRBJ2-3, with 12 positions matching TRBD2. CDR1 and CDR2 from the germline V gene are LGHDT and YNNKEL (reference sequence). J was trimmed by 5 bases and V by 4 bases; bases with no gene match: 7. The CDR3 has 16 residues. The CDR3 reads CASSRGLAGSGDTQYF. The CDR3 DNA reads TGTGCCAGCAGCCGAGGACTAGCGGGATCCGGAGATACGCAGTATTTT.

Many counts were recorded for this clonotype. The genes are TRBV6-2 or TRBV6-3 and TRBJ2-1, with D possibly being TRBD2 (5 bases). Trimming removed 0 bases from V and 3 bases from J, with 9 bases in between. The germline V gene encodes CDR1 MNHEY and CDR2 SVGEGT. The length of the CDR3 is 15 residues. The CDR3 bases are TGTGCCAGCAGTTACTCAGTCGGGAACTACAATGAGCAGTTCTTC. Translated: CASSYSVGNYNEQFF.

There are many counts of this clonotype. This sequence joins TRBV20-1 and TRBJ2-1; D may be TRBD1 (6 bases). Deletions cut 4 bases from V and 5 bases from J, with 15 bases between. The CDR3 runs to 14 residues. From germline, CDR1 is DFQATT and CDR2 SNEGSKA (reference sequence). CDR3 sequence: CSANRAGIHNEQFF. The CDR3 nucleotides read TGCAGTGCTAACAGGGCAGGCATCCACAATGAGCAGTTCTTC.

The chain links TRBV12-3 or TRBV12-4 to TRBJ2-1; 11 bases agree with TRBD2. V lost 7 bases to trimming and J lost 7 bases; unmatched junction nucleotides: 12. This CDR3 is 16 amino acids long. The CDR3 DNA sequence: TGTGCCAGCACGACCCGCCCGTCTAGCGGGGGGAATGAGCAGTTCTTC. Translating it yields CASTTRPSSGGNEQFF.

This clonotype was seen more than once but under ten times. The rearrangement joins TRBV4-2 to TRBJ1-1; no clear D. The ends were cut back, 0 bases at V and 2 bases at J, with 16 bases in the middle. CDR1 and CDR2 from the germline V gene are LGHNA and YNFKEQ. CDR3 length: 17 residues. Here the CDR3 reads CASSQEGRPPLNTEAFF. The CDR3 bases are TGTGCCAGCAGCCAAGAGGGCCGGCCCCCTTTAAACACTGAAGCTTTCTTT.

This clonotype was detected ten times or more. This chain links TRBV20-1 with TRBJ2-4; possible D gene TRBD2, 5 bases. V lost 5 bases to trimming and J lost 7 bases, with 18 bases between them. The CDR3 loop spans 14 amino acids. Germline lookup yields CDR1 DFQATT and CDR2 SNEGSKA (reference sequence). CDR3 in amino acids: CSAPPSRGFNIQYF. Here the CDR3 DNA reads TGCAGTGCTCCGCCGTCCCGCGGGTTCAACATTCAGTACTTC.

This clonotype was counted at least ten times. The chain recombines TRBV5-6 with TRBJ1-6, with TRBD1 as a possible D gene (5 bases). Germline V gene sequence: CDR1 SGHDT, CDR2 YYEEEE. V dropped 0 bases and J dropped 7 bases, with 11 bases sitting between them. The CDR3 is 15 residues long. This CDR3 is CASSLVQGGNSPLHF. In nucleotides, the CDR3 is TGTGCCAGCAGCTTGGTCCAGGGAGGAAATTCACCCCTCCACTTT.

This clonotype was detected ten times or more. This sequence joins TRBV5-1 and TRBJ1-3, with D unclear. The CDR3 covers 15 residues. The V gene's germline CDR1 is SGHRS and CDR2 YFSETQ. Trimming cost V 3 bases and J 4 bases, with 14 bases left between them. The CDR3 sequence is CASSSGAGPGNTIYF. The CDR3 nucleotides read TGCGCCAGCAGCTCGGGAGCAGGTCCGGGAAACACCATATATTTT.

This clonotype was seen at least ten times. The chain carries TRBV20-1 and TRBJ2-1; 16 positions match TRBD2. Germline assignment: CDR1 DFQATT and CDR2 SNEGSKA (reference sequence). Losses at the gene ends were 3 bases for V and 0 bases for J; bases not matched to a gene: 5. CDR3 length: 18 residues. This CDR3 is CSARGLAGGLSSYNEQFF. DNA for the CDR3: TGCAGTGCTAGGGGACTAGCGGGAGGGTTGAGCTCCTACAATGAGCAGTTCTTC.

This clonotype occurred many times. V usage is TRBV20-1 and J usage is TRBJ1-5; the D gene is possibly TRBD1 (5 bases). CDR1 and CDR2 from the germline V gene are DFQATT and SNEGSKA (reference sequence). The CDR3 totals 14 residues. V was clipped by 5 bases and J by 7 bases, with 18 bases between them. The CDR3, as DNA: TGCAGTGCTGGGACCGGGCCGACGGAACAGCCCCAGCATTTT. It is translated as CSAGTGPTEQPQHF.

This clonotype was detected ten times or more. The V call is TRBV5-1, the J call TRBJ2-7, with 8 positions matching TRBD1. This CDR3 has 14 amino acids. V shed 4 bases and J 2 bases; nucleotides not matched to a gene: 5. The V gene's germline CDR1 is SGHRS and CDR2 YFSETQ. The CDR3, as DNA: TGCGCCAGCAGCGTGGGGGACAGGCCCTACGAGCAGTACTTC. Protein sequence: CASSVGDRPYEQYF.

This clonotype was counted many times. The rearrangement links TRBV7-8 to TRBJ1-5; maybe TRBD1 (6 bases). Germline V gene lookup returns CDR1 SGHVS and CDR2 FQNEAQ. This CDR3 is built from 14 residues. Deletions cut 1 base from V and 4 bases from J, with 8 bases between. As DNA, the CDR3 is TGTGCCAGCAGCTTAGGGCAGGGGAATCAGCCCCAGCATTTT. It translates to CASSLGQGNQPQHF.

This clonotype was counted at least ten times. At one end the junction does not follow the germline gene, possibly because of a read error. The chain employs TRBV7-7 and TRBJ2-1, with TRBD2 as a possible D gene (6 bases). Per the germline V gene, CDR1 is SSHAT and CDR2 is FNYEAQ (reference sequence). The CDR3 is 15 amino acids. The CDR3 protein is CASSLSDGSYNEQFF. CDR3 coding DNA: TGTGCTAGCAGCTTATCTGACGGGAGCTACAATGAGCAGTTCTTC.

This clonotype was observed at least ten times. CDR3 residues: CASSLGVTGVYGYTF. As DNA, the CDR3 is TGCGCCAGCAGCTTGGGCGTGACAGGGGTCTATGGCTACACCTTC. The rearrangement uses TRBV5-1 and TRBJ1-2; 8 bases are shared with TRBD1. The CDR3 length is 15 residues. Germline V gene sequence: CDR1 SGHRS, CDR2 YFSETQ. The ends lost 0 bases at V and 4 bases at J; junction bases unmatched: 5.

The table lists this clonotype with many counts. The chain recombines TRBV5-5 with TRBJ2-5, with D perhaps being TRBD1 or TRBD2 (5 bases each). Per germline, CDR1 SGHKS and CDR2 YYEKEE (reference sequence). The CDR3 has 13 amino acids. V shed 4 bases and J shed 5 bases, with 12 bases lying between them. Here the CDR3 reads CASSPEWGETQYF. The CDR3 region has the DNA TGTGCCAGCAGCCCGGAGTGGGGGGAGACCCAGTACTTC.